This is a list of T cell receptor beta chains from one sample in a study of cytomegalovirus exposure and HLA in healthy donors. Here immunoSEQ multiplex PCR was the method, and the copy in TCRdb shows in-frame clones only, minus some. The sample consists of about 100,000 clones, around three quarters of them appearing once. Sequencing was done on a sample of PBMCs. These TCRs come from a young man in good health and CMV-seronegative. Each CDR3 is given with its conserved first and last residue. A D gene is named only where the DNA matches it firmly. Clone size, where shown, is once, few, many, or a class for clones that have expanded.

size | J | V | D | CDR3 | DNA
few | TRBJ2-1 | TRBV4-1 | . | CASSPGLLDNEQFF | TGCGCCAGCAGCCCGGGACTTCTGGACAATGAGCAGTTCTTC
. | TRBJ2-3 | TRBV7-3 | . | CASSLGHSTDTQYF | TGTGCCAGCAGCTTAGGACACAGCACAGATACGCAGTATTTT
once | TRBJ1-1 | TRBV2 | TRBD1 | CASLQGVRSEAFF | TGTGCCAGTCTCCAGGGGGTGAGGTCTGAAGCTTTCTTT
. | TRBJ2-3 | TRBV5-8 | TRBD1 | CASSGGTGRTDTQYF | TGTGCCAGCAGCGGTGGGACAGGGAGAACAGATACGCAGTATTTT
. | TRBJ1-4 | TRBV18 | TRBD1 | CASSPTGATNEKLFF | TGTGCCAGCTCACCGACAGGGGCAACTAATGAAAAACTGTTTTTT
. | TRBJ1-1 | TRBV28 | . | CASSPVNTEAFF | TGTGCCAGCAGTCCGGTGAACACTGAAGCTTTCTTT
. | TRBJ2-1 | TRBV19 | TRBD2 | CASSITLASGNYNEQFF | TGTGCCAGTAGTATTACCCTGGCTAGCGGGAACTACAATGAGCAGTTCTTC
. | TRBJ2-3 | TRBV7-9 | . | CSGSYGHLITDTQYF | TGTTCCGGATCCTACGGACACCTGATCACAGATACGCAGTATTTT
. | TRBJ2-2 | TRBV5-1 | . | CASSLVRGGIGTGELFF | TGCGCCAGCAGCTTGGTTCGGGGTGGGATCGGCACCGGGGAGCTGTTTTTT
. | TRBJ2-2 | TRBV7-9 | TRBD1 | CASSPHRDRGPRELFF | TGTGCCAGCAGCCCACACCGGGACAGGGGTCCCCGGGAGCTGTTTTTT
. | TRBJ2-1 | TRBV2 | TRBD1 | CASNRDRGPDEQFF | TGTGCCAGCAACCGGGACAGGGGCCCCGACGAGCAGTTCTTC
. | TRBJ2-1 | TRBV7-7 | TRBD1 | CASSSGSPQGRGTYNEQFF | TGTGCCAGCAGCTCAGGGAGTCCACAGGGGAGAGGGACGTACAATGAGCAGTTCTTC
. | TRBJ2-2 | TRBV2 | . | CASSASYRERRNTGELFF | TGTGCCAGCAGCGCCTCTTACAGGGAAAGAAGGAACACCGGGGAGCTGTTTTTT
. | TRBJ1-1 | TRBV5-4 | . | CASSQENRDTEAFF | TGTGCCAGCAGCCAAGAAAACAGAGACACTGAAGCTTTCTTT
. | TRBJ2-1 | TRBV7-6 | TRBD2 | CASSLGTSGGLLDNEQFF | TGTGCCAGCAGCTTAGGGACTAGCGGGGGGCTGCTAGACAATGAGCAGTTCTTC
few | TRBJ2-3 | TRBV30 | TRBD2 | CAWSSLAGGGLDTQYF | TGTGCCTGGAGTTCTTTAGCGGGGGGAGGTTTGGATACGCAGTATTTT
. | TRBJ2-2 | TRBV30 | TRBD2 | CAWSVGLAGTGELFF | TGTGCCTGGAGTGTCGGTTTAGCGGGGACCGGGGAGCTGTTTTTT
. | TRBJ2-7 | TRBV7-9 | TRBD1 | CASSLRGQGIWYF | TGTGCCAGCAGCTTACGGGGACAGGGCATCTGGTACTTC
. | TRBJ2-2 | TRBV28 | . | CASSLLDPPAAGELFF | TGTGCCAGCAGTTTGTTAGATCCCCCTGCTGCCGGGGAGCTGTTTTTT
. | TRBJ2-5 | TRBV9 | . | CASSVGRGQETQYF | TGTGCCAGCAGCGTAGGGCGGGGCCAAGAGACCCAGTACTTC
. | TRBJ2-5 | TRBV5-6 | TRBD2 | CASSGGRALGQETQYF | TGTGCCAGCAGCGGCGGGAGGGCTTTAGGGCAAGAGACCCAGTACTTC
. | TRBJ2-1 | TRBV15 | . | CATSRRQEDEQFF | TGTGCCACCAGCCGAAGACAGGAGGATGAGCAGTTCTTC
few | TRBJ2-1 | TRBV5-8 | . | CASNPGAGPSYNEQFF | TGTGCCAGCAACCCGGGAGCGGGTCCTTCCTACAATGAGCAGTTCTTC
. | TRBJ1-1 | TRBV18 | TRBD1 | CASSRPGQVEEAFF | TGTGCCAGCTCACGCCCGGGACAGGTCGAGGAGGCTTTCTTT
. | TRBJ1-1 | TRBV6-6 | TRBD1 | CASSVTGAYTEAFF | TGTGCCAGCAGCGTGACAGGGGCGTACACTGAAGCTTTCTTT
. | TRBJ2-5 | TRBV5-1 | TRBD1 | CASRDGTAQETQYF | TGCGCCAGCAGGGACGGGACAGCCCAAGAGACCCAGTACTTC
. | TRBJ1-3 | TRBV18 | . | CASSPGLGLSGNTIYF | TGTGCCAGCTCACCAGGGCTCGGCCTCAGTGGAAACACCATATATTTT
. | TRBJ2-7 | TRBV21-1 | . | CASSKATSGRVYEQYF | TGTGCCAGCAGCAAAGCGACTAGCGGGCGGGTCTACGAGCAGTACTTC
. | TRBJ2-3 | TRBV2 | . | CASSRIALMSDTQYF | TGTGCCAGCAGTCGAATAGCGTTGATGAGTGATACGCAGTATTTT
. | TRBJ1-5 | TRBV7-9 | . | CASSLNVRVDFSNQPQHF | TGTGCCAGCAGCTTAAACGTCCGGGTGGACTTTAGCAATCAGCCCCAGCATTTT
. | TRBJ2-7 | TRBV28 | TRBD1 | CASSSLTGTGFEEYEQYF | TGTGCCAGCAGTTCCCTAACCGGGACAGGGTTTGAGGAGTACGAGCAGTACTTC
many | TRBJ2-1 | TRBV5-1 | TRBD2 | CASSFNGRDNEQFF | TGCGCCAGCAGCTTTAACGGGAGGGACAATGAGCAGTTCTTC
. | TRBJ1-4 | TRBV4-2 | . | CASSQWAQGPNEKLFF | TGTGCCAGCAGCCAATGGGCCCAGGGGCCTAATGAAAAACTGTTTTTT
. | TRBJ1-3 | TRBV28 | . | CASSSDIYSGNTIYF | TGTGCCAGCAGTTCGGACATCTACTCTGGAAACACCATATATTTT
medium-sized | TRBJ1-1 | TRBV5-4 | . | CASSGGTEAFF | TGTGCCAGCAGCGGCGGGACTGAAGCTTTCTTT